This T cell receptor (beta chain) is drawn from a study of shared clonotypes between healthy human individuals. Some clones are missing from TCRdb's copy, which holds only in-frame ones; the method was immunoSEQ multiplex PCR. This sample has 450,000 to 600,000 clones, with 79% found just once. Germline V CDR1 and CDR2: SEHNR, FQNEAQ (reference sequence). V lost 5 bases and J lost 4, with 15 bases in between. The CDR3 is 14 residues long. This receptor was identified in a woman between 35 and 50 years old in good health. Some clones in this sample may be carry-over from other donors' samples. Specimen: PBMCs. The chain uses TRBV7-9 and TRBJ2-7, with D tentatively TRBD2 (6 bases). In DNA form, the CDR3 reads TGTGCCAGCAGCCCCGTAGCGGAACCTTACGAGCAGTACTTC. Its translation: CASSPVAEPYEQYF.